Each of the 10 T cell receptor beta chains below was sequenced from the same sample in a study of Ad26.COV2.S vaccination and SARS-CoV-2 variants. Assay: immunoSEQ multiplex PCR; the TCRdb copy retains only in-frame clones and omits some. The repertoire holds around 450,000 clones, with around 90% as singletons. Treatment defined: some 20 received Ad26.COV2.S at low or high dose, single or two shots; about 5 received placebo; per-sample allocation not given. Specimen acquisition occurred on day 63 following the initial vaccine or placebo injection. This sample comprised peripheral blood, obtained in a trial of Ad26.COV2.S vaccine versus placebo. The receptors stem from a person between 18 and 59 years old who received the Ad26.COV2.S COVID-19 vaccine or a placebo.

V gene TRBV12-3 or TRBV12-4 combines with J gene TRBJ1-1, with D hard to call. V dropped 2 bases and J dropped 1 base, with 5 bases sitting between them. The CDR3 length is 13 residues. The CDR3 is CASSLWQNTEAFF. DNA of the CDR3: TGTGCCAGCAGTTTATGGCAGAACACTGAAGCTTTCTTT.

CDR3 bases: TGTGCCAGCAGCGTCCGACTAGCGGGAGGCAATGAGCAGTTCTTC. It is translated as CASSVRLAGGNEQFF. The V call is TRBV14, the J call TRBJ2-1; 13 positions match TRBD2. With V trimmed by 5 bases and J by 6 bases, 4 bases remained unmatched. Germline V lookup: CDR1 SGHDN, CDR2 FVKESK. This CDR3 is built from 15 residues.

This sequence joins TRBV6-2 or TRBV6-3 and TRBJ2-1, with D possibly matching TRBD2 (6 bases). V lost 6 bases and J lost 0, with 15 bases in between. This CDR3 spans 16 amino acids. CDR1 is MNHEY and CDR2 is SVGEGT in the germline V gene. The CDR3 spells CASSGSGRRSYNEQFF. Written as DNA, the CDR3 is TGTGCCAGCAGCGGGAGTGGGAGACGCTCCTACAATGAGCAGTTCTTC.

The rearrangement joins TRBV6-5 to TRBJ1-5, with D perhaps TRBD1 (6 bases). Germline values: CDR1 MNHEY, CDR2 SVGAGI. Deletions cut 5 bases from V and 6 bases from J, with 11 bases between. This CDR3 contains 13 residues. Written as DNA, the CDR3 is TGTGCCAGCAGTCTACAGGGTGCTCAGCCCCAGCATTTT. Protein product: CASSLQGAQPQHF.

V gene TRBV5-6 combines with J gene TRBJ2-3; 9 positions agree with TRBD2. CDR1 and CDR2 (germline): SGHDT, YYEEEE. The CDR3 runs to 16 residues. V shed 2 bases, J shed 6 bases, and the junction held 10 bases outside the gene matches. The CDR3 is CASSLRTSVGRDTQYF. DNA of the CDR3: TGTGCCAGCAGCTTAAGGACTAGCGTGGGGCGTGATACGCAGTATTTT.

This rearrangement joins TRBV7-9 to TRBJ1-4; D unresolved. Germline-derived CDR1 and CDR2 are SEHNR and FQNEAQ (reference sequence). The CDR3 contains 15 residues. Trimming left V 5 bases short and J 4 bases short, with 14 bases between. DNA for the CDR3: TGTGCCAGCAGCCCTCGAGACGAATATAATGAAAAACTGTTTTTT. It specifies CASSPRDEYNEKLFF.

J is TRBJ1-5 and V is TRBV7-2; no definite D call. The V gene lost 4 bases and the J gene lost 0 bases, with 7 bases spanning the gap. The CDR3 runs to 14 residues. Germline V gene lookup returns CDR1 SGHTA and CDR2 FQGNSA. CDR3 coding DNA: TGTGCCAGCAGCTCCGTTATTAGCAATCAGCCCCAGCATTTT. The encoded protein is CASSSVISNQPQHF.

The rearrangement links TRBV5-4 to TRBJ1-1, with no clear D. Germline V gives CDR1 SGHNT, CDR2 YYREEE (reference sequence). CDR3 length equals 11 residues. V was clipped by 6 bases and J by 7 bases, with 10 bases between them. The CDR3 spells CASTQASEAFF. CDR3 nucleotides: TGTGCCAGCACCCAGGCGAGTGAAGCTTTCTTT.

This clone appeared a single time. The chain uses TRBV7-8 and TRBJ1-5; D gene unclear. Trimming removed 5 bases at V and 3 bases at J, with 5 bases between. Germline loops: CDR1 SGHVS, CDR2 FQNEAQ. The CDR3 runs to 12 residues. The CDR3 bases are TGTGCCAGCAGCCCTCACAATCAGCCCCAGCATTTT. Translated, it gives CASSPHNQPQHF.

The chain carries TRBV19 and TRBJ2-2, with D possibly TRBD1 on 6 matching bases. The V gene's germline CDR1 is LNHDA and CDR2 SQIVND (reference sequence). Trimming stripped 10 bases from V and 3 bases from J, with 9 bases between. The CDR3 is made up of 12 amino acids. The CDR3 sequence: CATYRDTGELFF. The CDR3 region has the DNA TGTGCCACGTACAGGGACACCGGGGAGCTGTTTTTT.